What follows are 4 T cell receptor beta chains derived from one specimen sequenced in a study of vaccination and CD4 T cells after COVID-19. Treatment in this sample: approximately nine-day PBMC culture with coronavirus spike peptide pools or control peptides (ViraFEST assay). Sequence data for DNA of cultured CD4+ T cells were generated by the Oncomine TCR Beta short-read assay. MiXCR, run by TCRdb on the PCR reads, gives a single entry per CDR3 protein. The sample lists 11,000 or so distinct CDR3 sequences, 45% to 55% seen once, with 21% in the top ten. No antigens are known for them. The sample taken for sequencing was CD4+ T cells from blood, cultured in vitro. These receptor sequences come from a human donor who had recovered from COVID-19.

V and J are TRBV27 and TRBJ2-3; D is uncertain. The V gene's germline CDR1 is MNHEY and CDR2 SMNVEV (reference sequence). V was pared by 8 bases and J by 1 base, with 4 bases between. This CDR3 comprises 11 residues. The CDR3 region is CASGRTDTQYF. The CDR3 DNA follows: TGTGCCAGCGGCCGCACAGATACGCAGTATTTT.

This clonotype was seen a handful of times. The CDR3 region has the DNA TGTGCCAGCAGTTATGGGCGGGTCTACTCTGGTGGGGCCAACGTCCTGACTTTC. Encoded protein: CASSYGRVYSGGANVLTF. The genes are TRBV6-5 and TRBJ2-6; D is perhaps TRBD2 (5 bases). The V gene's germline CDR1 is MNHEY and CDR2 SVGAGI. Deletions cut 3 bases from V and 3 bases from J, with 18 bases between. The CDR3 sequence is 18 residues long.

The chain carries TRBV2 and TRBJ2-3; TRBD2 agrees at 13 bases. Trimming removed 0 bases from V and 4 bases from J; junction bases left unmatched: 4. The CDR3 totals 17 residues. CDR1 is SNHLY, CDR2 FYNNEI, per germline. DNA for the CDR3: TGTGCCAGCAGTGAAGCCGGGACTAGCGGGATTTCAGATACGCAGTATTTT. It translates to CASSEAGTSGISDTQYF.

V usage is TRBV2 and J usage is TRBJ2-5, with 12 nucleotides matching TRBD2. This CDR3 is 16 amino acids long. CDR1 and CDR2 (germline): SNHLY, FYNNEI. J was trimmed by 5 bases and V by 3 bases; bases with no gene match: 7. The CDR3 sequence: CASSDRGLAGLETQYF. The DNA for the CDR3 is TGTGCCAGCAGTGATAGAGGACTAGCGGGACTCGAGACCCAGTACTTC. Complete variable domain (other parts from reference TRBV2 and TRBJ2-5): EPEVTQTPSHQVTQMGQEVILRCVPISNHLYFYWYRQILGQKVEFLVSFYNNEISEKSEIFDDQFSVERPDGSNFTLKIRSTKLEDSAMYFCASSDRGLAGLETQYFGPGTRLLVL.